These T cell receptor beta chains were read from a single sample in a study of shared clonotypes between healthy human individuals. Profiled with immunoSEQ multiplex PCR; TCRdb holds only in-frame clones, not every one. The table includes around 500,000 clones, about 78% detected once. The sample consisted of PBMCs. Receptors were obtained from a woman aged 40 to 50 in good health. Some clones in this sample may be carry-over from other donors' samples. Each CDR3 is given with its conserved first and last residue. The order of the fields is CDR3 length, clone size, J gene, D gene, V gene, CDR3 DNA, CDR3 protein. The D gene is left open where the match is weak. Size values are once, few and many counts, or a class for expanded clones, and some rows have none.

>14|few|TRBJ2-5|-|TRBV9
TGTGCCAGCAGCTTCCGGGGTAGCATGGAGACCCAGTACTTC
CASSFRGSMETQYF
>16|-|TRBJ2-5|-|TRBV19
TGTGCCAGTAGTATAGGGGGCGGGGCTGTCCAAGAGACCCAGTACTTC
CASSIGGGAVQETQYF
>16|-|TRBJ1-3|TRBD1|TRBV11-1
TGTGCCAGCAGCTTAGAACAGGGGGCGCGCGGAAACACCATATATTTT
CASSLEQGARGNTIYF
>13|-|TRBJ1-1|-|TRBV4-1
TGCGCCAGCAGCCATGGAACAGGAAGGGAAGCTTTCTTT
CASSHGTGREAFF
>15|-|TRBJ2-1|TRBD2|TRBV7-2
TGTGCCAGCAGCTTAGTCGGACTAGCTTCGGTTGAGCAGTTCTTC
CASSLVGLASVEQFF
>16|-|TRBJ2-7|-|TRBV4-2
TGTGCCAGCAGCCAAGATCTAGCTAGGGGGGACTACGAGCAGTACTTC
CASSQDLARGDYEQYF
>15|-|TRBJ2-7|TRBD2|TRBV29-1
TGCAGCGTTGAAGAAGGGACTAGCGGGGCCTACGAGCAGTACTTC
CSVEEGTSGAYEQYF
>12|-|TRBJ2-7|TRBD1|TRBV29-1
TGCAGCGTTGAAGGGACAGGGTACGAGCAGTACTTC
CSVEGTGYEQYF
>13|-|TRBJ1-1|-|TRBV6-5
TGTGCCAGCACCCCCGGGGGGGACACTGAAGCTTTCTTT
CASTPGGDTEAFF
>14|many|TRBJ2-5|TRBD1|TRBV7-9
TGTGCCAGCAGCTCCATCACAGGGGGCGAGACCCAGTACTTC
CASSSITGGETQYF
>12|-|TRBJ2-2|-|TRBV9
TGTGCCAGCAGCGTAGTTGCCGGGGAGCTGTTTTTT
CASSVVAGELFF
>14|-|TRBJ1-2|-|TRBV7-2
TGTGCCAGCAGCTCCAATACAGCTAACTATGGCTACACCTTC
CASSSNTANYGYTF
>13|-|TRBJ1-5|-|TRBV7-8
TGTGCCAGCAGACTCTATAGCAATCAGCCCCAGCATTTT
CASRLYSNQPQHF
>14|-|TRBJ2-7|TRBD2|TRBV27
TGTGCCAGCAGTTGGGGGACTAGGCTCCACGAGCAGTACTTC
CASSWGTRLHEQYF
>11|-|TRBJ1-4|-|TRBV30
TGTGCCTGGAGTGCTAATGAAAAACTGTTTTTT
CAWSANEKLFF
>13|-|TRBJ2-7|-|TRBV6-1
TGTGCCAGCGGGGGGGCATATGCATACGAGCAGTACTTC
CASGGAYAYEQYF
>15|once|TRBJ2-3|-|TRBV5-5
TGTGCCAGCACCATAACCTCAGCGGGCACAGATACGCAGTATTTT
CASTITSAGTDTQYF
>16|-|TRBJ2-5|-|TRBV7-2
TGTGCCAGCAGCTTAGGGGCGGTGGGGGCGTTGGAGACCCAGTACTTC
CASSLGAVGALETQYF
>13|-|TRBJ1-1|TRBD1|TRBV9
TGTGCCAGCAGCGCCGGACAGGTCACTGAAGCTTTCTTT
CASSAGQVTEAFF
>14|-|TRBJ1-2|-|TRBV2
TGTGCCAGCAGTGGAGCCCGGACAGTCTATGGCTACACCTTC
CASSGARTVYGYTF
>12|-|TRBJ2-7|-|TRBV7-2
TGTGCCAGCAGCGCCGAGGGTTTCGAGCAGTACTTC
CASSAEGFEQYF
>14|-|TRBJ2-6|TRBD2|TRBV29-1
TGCAGCGTTGTACTAGCGAGCGGGGCCAACGTCCTGACTTTC
CSVVLASGANVLTF
>15|-|TRBJ2-1|TRBD1|TRBV2
TGTGCCAGCAGTGAACAGCCGGGACAGTACAATGAGCAGTTCTTC
CASSEQPGQYNEQFF
>13|-|TRBJ2-7|TRBD2|TRBV30
TGTGCCTGTGCCGGGACTAGACGGGAAAAGCAGTACTTC
CACAGTRREKQYF
>17|-|TRBJ2-2|TRBD2|TRBV6-7
TGTGCCAGCAGGAAGGTTAGCGGGAGGTCGGGCACCGGGGAGCTGTTTTTT
CASRKVSGRSGTGELFF
>14|once|TRBJ2-1|-|TRBV28
TGTGCCAGCAGCCCCGGGAGCTCCTACAATGAGCAGTTCTTC
CASSPGSSYNEQFF
>16|-|TRBJ1-5|-|TRBV23-1
TGCGCCAGCAGTCAATCGAGTTGGGGGGGTAATCAGCCCCAGCATTTT
CASSQSSWGGNQPQHF
>14|-|TRBJ2-5|-|TRBV11-3
TGTGCCAGCAGCTTAGTCCTCGGGAAAGAGACCCAGTACTTC
CASSLVLGKETQYF
>15|-|TRBJ2-7|TRBD1|TRBV7-2
TGTGCCAGCAGCCCCAGCGGGACAGGGGTTGAGGAGCAGTACTTC
CASSPSGTGVEEQYF
>16|few|TRBJ2-3|-|TRBV15
TGTGCCACCAGCAGAGAAACAGGGTCTTTAGGAGATACGCAGTATTTT
CATSRETGSLGDTQYF
>16|-|TRBJ2-7|TRBD1|TRBV29-1
TGCAGCGTTCTGGGACAGGACACCAGGTTCTCCTACGAGCAGTACTTC
CSVLGQDTRFSYEQYF
>19|-|TRBJ1-3|-|TRBV28
TGTGCCAGCAGTCCATCTTGGGGGGGGCGAATTGGTTCTGGAAACACCATATATTTT
CASSPSWGGRIGSGNTIYF